The 7 T cell receptor beta chains listed next were all sequenced from one sample in a study of blood T cell repertoires in COVID-19. Profiling relied on immunoSEQ multiplex PCR, and the TCRdb table lists in-frame clones only, not all of them. The table lists 200,000 to 250,000 clones, more than 65% of them singletons. Sequencing was carried out using peripheral blood. Receptors were obtained from a human donor in a cohort sampled during active COVID-19.

The rearrangement uses TRBV28 and TRBJ2-5; 8 nucleotides line up with TRBD2. Germline V gene sequence: CDR1 MDHEN, CDR2 SYDVKM. The CDR3 is 16 amino acids. V trimming: 6 bases; J trimming: 5 bases; junction bases outside the gene matches: 14. The CDR3 is CASSLMRRTSSETQYF. The CDR3 nucleotides are TGTGCCAGCAGCCTTATGCGGAGGACTAGCTCGGAGACCCAGTACTTC.

The chain uses TRBV7-8 and TRBJ2-3; 10 positions agree with TRBD2. CDR1 is SGHVS and CDR2 is FQNEAQ in the germline V gene. Losses at the gene ends were 6 bases for V and 0 bases for J; bases not matched to a gene: 12. The CDR3 totals 18 residues. The CDR3 here is CASRPTWTSGFSTDTQYF. Written as DNA, the CDR3 is TGTGCCAGCAGGCCCACCTGGACTAGCGGTTTCAGCACAGATACGCAGTATTTT. The full variable domain, in which reference TRBV7-8 and TRBJ2-3 provide the parts outside the CDR3, is GAGVSQSPRYKVAKRGQDVALRCDPISGHVSLFWYQQALGQGPEFLTYFQNEAQLDKSGLPSDRFFAERPEGSVSTLKIQRTQQEDSAVYLCASRPTWTSGFSTDTQYFGPGTRLTVL.

As DNA, the CDR3 is TGCGCCAGCAGCTTGGAAGGTCAGGGGGCGAGGGGCTACACCTTC. Encoded protein: CASSLEGQGARGYTF. The rearrangement joins TRBV5-1 to TRBJ1-2, with TRBD1 matching 8 bases. Germline-derived CDR1 and CDR2 are SGHRS and YFSETQ. This CDR3 comprises 15 residues. V lost 0 bases, J lost 8 bases, and 9 bases stayed unmatched.

The chain joins TRBV25-1 to TRBJ2-6; no definite D call. The CDR3 is 15 residues long. Germline CDR1 and CDR2: MGHDK and SYGVNS. Trimming left V 1 base short and J 2 bases short, with 6 bases between. CDR3 sequence: CASSESTAGANVLTF. The DNA for the CDR3 is TGTGCCAGCAGTGAATCTACGGCTGGGGCCAACGTCCTGACTTTC.

This rearrangement joins TRBV25-1 to TRBJ2-2; D is unresolved. Per germline, CDR1 MGHDK and CDR2 SYGVNS. V gave up 2 bases and J gave up 1 base, with 2 bases separating them. The CDR3 contains 13 residues. CDR3 nucleotides: TGTGCCAGCAGTGAACTGAACACCGGGGAGCTGTTTTTT. Protein: CASSELNTGELFF.

The chain employs TRBV19 and TRBJ1-2, with TRBD1 matching 10 bases. Trimming at V came to 4 bases and at J to 6 bases, leaving 8 bases not matched to a gene. CDR3 size: 15 residues. Germline V gene data show CDR1 as LNHDA and CDR2 as SQIVND (reference sequence). The CDR3 sequence: CASSTSFGTGDGYTF. CDR3 DNA sequence: TGTGCCAGTAGTACATCCTTCGGGACAGGGGATGGCTACACCTTC. Combining the CDR3 with reference TRBV19 and TRBJ1-2 gives the whole variable domain DGGITQSPKYLFRKEGQNVTLSCEQNLNHDAMYWYRQDPGQGLRLIYYSQIVNDFQKGDIAEGYSVSREKKESFPLTVTSAQKNPTAFYLCASSTSFGTGDGYTFGSGTRLTVV.

The chain links TRBV24-1 to TRBJ2-3, with 7 bases that match TRBD2. V lost 3 bases and J lost 5; bases outside the gene matches: 1. CDR1 KGHDR and CDR2 SFDVKD come from the germline V gene. CDR3 length: 13 amino acids. CDR3 sequence: CATSDAGEDTQYF. The DNA of the CDR3 is TGTGCCACCAGTGATGCGGGGGAAGATACGCAGTATTTT.